This TCR beta chain appears in the sequencing data of a study of blood T cell repertoires in COVID-19 (dated by TCRdb to 2018 to 2020). Looking at the study overall: The collaborator samples originated in the United States, Italy and Spain and spanned the acute and convalescent phases of COVID-19. The material from the prospective study consisted of cDNA or gDNA derived from T cells, B-cell-depleted T cells, or PBMCs. Deeply sampled blood TCRbeta repertoires from subjects exposed to, actively infected with, or recovered from COVID-19 were included in the dataset. The repertoires were released in a freely available public database intended as a resource for research on the immune response to SARS-CoV-2. The samples were drawn from the first 160 participants of the ongoing ImmuneRACE study and from 1,254 subjects provided by 6 global collaborators. Sample metadata almost always included a de-identified subject ID, COVID-19 status, age in years and sex. Where HLA class I and class II types were available, the types were taken from metadata supplied by the sample provider, not from assay-based typing.

TCRbeta CDR3 regions were amplified from genomic DNA using the immunoSEQ Assay, a bias-controlled multiplex PCR. In the paper's pipeline: The number of nucleated cells in each sample was estimated from the amplification of reference gene primers within the assay. To quantify the absolute abundance of each unique TCRbeta CDR3 rearrangement, sequence reads were collapsed and filtered. For each sample, productive Simpson clonality was calculated as the square root of Simpson's diversity index across productive rearrangements. As stored in TCRdb, this immuneACCESS dataset retains in-frame rearrangements with V and J assigned. A fraction of the clones does not appear; measured against another copy, unresolved V genes explain less than half of the discrepancy, and the remainder lacks a known reason. V and J calls and clone size follow that table, whereas D and trimming were derived from the DNA. The sample yields about 200,000 clones; about 85% were counted once. Approximately 2% of the sample goes to the ten largest clones.

What the research found in general, with its limitations: The amount of clinical and demographic metadata varied by source and participant and was provided uncurated.

With regard to this clone: What this receptor recognizes is not known. Base qualities were left out, and no much larger clone turns up one base away. The sample has other DNA sequences that encode this CDR3 too.

Enrolling through a virtual design, the prospective study's participants ranged in age from roughly 18 to 95 years and lived across 20 to 30 United States geographic areas. To assign participants to cohorts, the prospective study relied on clinical history that participants themselves reported in a screening survey and a study questionnaire. Recovered participants in ImmuneRACE Cohort 3 were defined as having two consecutive negative NP/OP PCR tests, clearance from a healthcare professional, or resolution of symptoms. Each participant in the prospective study had whole blood, serum and a nasopharyngeal or oropharyngeal swab collected by mobile phlebotomists. Prospective study participants could optionally give additional blood draws and questionnaires over an approximately 2-month period. Before DNA extraction, blood samples from the prospective study were shipped at room temperature or frozen.

The CDR3 measures 13 amino acids from cysteine to phenylalanine. Here the CDR3 DNA is all that survives: 39 bases in frame from base 1. The germline V gene sets CDR1 to SGHDN and CDR2 to FVKESK. Germline trimming: 4 bases from V, 8 bases from J; junction bases outside gene matches: 7. The chain was built from TRBV14 and TRBJ1-2, with 7 bases matching TRBD1. This clonotype was obtained from a woman aged 25 to 39 who had recovered from COVID-19. The sequenced sample was PBMCs or T cells enriched from blood (not recorded which). For the CDR3, the sequence is CASSPQDRAGYTF. The nucleotide sequence reads TGTGCCAGCAGCCCGCAAGACAGGGCGGGCTACACCTTC.